The next 21 T cell receptor beta chains were all read from a single sample in a study of identical twins. Via MiXCR, TCRdb re-called the 5' RACE reads, giving one row per CDR3 protein. This sample has about 250,000 distinct CDR3 sequences, with about 8.3% found just once. The sample was also reused in another study, on yellow fever vaccine responses in identical twins.

The specimen sequenced was CD8+ T cells sorted from blood. The source is a woman aged 18-35 years in good health.

The chain carries TRBV12-3 or TRBV12-4 and TRBJ1-5, with D possibly matching TRBD1 (5 bases). This CDR3 spans 15 amino acids. V dropped 5 bases and J dropped 2 bases, with 13 bases sitting between them. CDR3 nucleotide sequence: TGTGCCAGCAGTCCTCAGGGACCCGGCAATCAGCCCCAGCATTTT. This translates into CASSPQGPGNQPQHF.

This clonotype was observed a handful of times. The CDR3 coding sequence is TGTGCCAGCATAGGGACAGAAAACAATGAGCAGTTCTTC. It is translated as CASIGTENNEQFF. The rearrangement joins TRBV2 to TRBJ2-1; TRBD1 matches 7 bases. CDR1 and CDR2 (germline): SNHLY, FYNNEI. Trimming removed 7 bases from V and 5 bases from J; junction bases left unmatched: 5. The CDR3 is made up of 13 amino acids.

This clonotype occurred a few times. The genes are TRBV27 and TRBJ1-5; TRBD1 is a possible D gene (5 bases). CDR1 and CDR2 (germline): MNHEY, SMNVEV (reference sequence). This CDR3 has 16 residues. The ends were cut back, 6 bases at V and 3 bases at J, with 18 bases in the middle. The CDR3 reads CASREFRESDNQPQHF. CDR3 bases: TGTGCCAGCAGAGAGTTCAGGGAATCGGACAATCAGCCCCAGCATTTT.

This clonotype turned up a few times. The chain couples TRBV9 to TRBJ2-1; 12 bases align to TRBD2. With 3 bases clipped from V and 3 bases from J, the junction kept 4 bases outside the gene matches. CDR3 size: 16 residues. Germline CDR1 and CDR2: SGDLS and YYNGEE. CDR3: CASSASGGAGYNEQFF. The CDR3 DNA reads as TGTGCCAGCAGCGCTAGCGGGGGGGCCGGCTACAATGAGCAGTTCTTC.

This clonotype was seen ten or more times. The gene calls are TRBV27 and TRBJ2-1, with D tentatively TRBD2 (6 bases). Germline CDR1 MNHEY, CDR2 SMNVEV (reference sequence). CDR3 length: 13 residues. V lost 7 bases and J 1 base, leaving 8 bases between the germline ends. The CDR3 sequence: CASTRGSYNEQFF. The CDR3 DNA reads TGTGCCAGCACGCGGGGTTCCTACAATGAGCAGTTCTTC.

This clonotype has only a few counts. The chain links TRBV5-6 to TRBJ2-2, with a tentative D call TRBD2 (6 bases). CDR1 and CDR2 (germline): SGHDT, YYEEEE. The CDR3 is made up of 15 amino acids. Trimming left V 0 bases short and J 5 bases short, with 11 bases between. Written as DNA, the CDR3 is TGTGCCAGCAGCTTGGCGGGGGTACGGACCGGGGAGCTGTTTTTT. Amino acid sequence: CASSLAGVRTGELFF. The variable domain in full, with the rest retrieved from reference TRBV5-6 and TRBJ2-2, is DAGVTQSPTHLIKTRGQQVTLRCSPKSGHDTVSWYQQALGQGPQFIFQYYEEEERQRGNFPDRFSGHQFPNYSSELNVNALLLGDSALYLCASSLAGVRTGELFFGEGSRLTVL.

This clonotype was detected ten times or more. This chain joins TRBV20-1 and TRBJ2-1; D remains unclear. Per the germline V gene, CDR1 is DFQATT and CDR2 is SNEGSKA (reference sequence). The CDR3 contains 10 residues. V lost 3 bases and J lost 5, with 2 bases in between. The DNA for the CDR3 is TGCAGTGCTAGTGACAATGAGCAGTTCTTC. Translated, it gives CSASDNEQFF.

The chain recombines TRBV11-2 with TRBJ1-1; no firm D call. V lost 2 bases and J 0 bases, leaving 7 bases between the germline ends. CDR3 length: 14 residues. Germline CDR1 and CDR2: SGHAT and FQNNGV. The CDR3 spells CASSLYQMNTEAFF. CDR3 in DNA: TGTGCCAGCAGCTTATACCAAATGAACACTGAAGCTTTCTTT. Full variable domain (outside the CDR3, taken from reference TRBV11-2 and TRBJ1-1): EAGVAQSPRYKIIEKRQSVAFWCNPISGHATLYWYQQILGQGPKLLIQFQNNGVVDDSQLPKDRFSAERLKGVDSTLKIQPAKLEDSAVYLCASSLYQMNTEAFFGQGTRLTVV.

This clonotype was detected only a few times. This chain joins TRBV12-3 or TRBV12-4 and TRBJ2-5; maybe TRBD2 (5 bases). V lost 1 base to trimming and J lost 5 bases, with 11 bases between them. The CDR3 is made up of 14 amino acids. The CDR3 DNA sequence: TGTGCCAGCAGTTTAGGGTCCGGAGGCGAGACCCAGTACTTC. It encodes CASSLGSGGETQYF.

The chain combines TRBV5-5 with TRBJ2-7; 8 positions match TRBD1. Per germline, CDR1 SGHKS and CDR2 YYEKEE (reference sequence). Trimming cost V 4 bases and J 2 bases; bases outside gene matches: 8. CDR3 size: 15 residues. CDR3 in DNA: TGTGCCAGCAGCATAACAGGGGGAGGTACCTACGAGCAGTACTTC. Residues: CASSITGGGTYEQYF.

The sample holds many counts of this clonotype. V gene TRBV29-1 combines with J gene TRBJ2-7; no clear D. Germline CDR1 SQVTM, CDR2 ANQGSEA. The CDR3 totals 13 residues. The V end was cut by 4 bases, the J end by 3 bases, with 13 bases between. This CDR3 is CSVGGDRSYEQYF. Written as DNA, the CDR3 is TGCAGCGTTGGAGGAGACCGAAGCTACGAGCAGTACTTC.

This clonotype was picked up a small number of times. The rearrangement joins TRBV20-1 to TRBJ2-3; a weak D match, TRBD2 (7 bases). V gave up 1 base and J gave up 0 bases, with 14 bases separating them. CDR3 size: 16 residues. The germline V gene encodes CDR1 DFQATT and CDR2 SNEGSKA (reference sequence). The CDR3 here is CSARVGGELSTDTQYF. The CDR3 DNA sequence: TGCAGTGCTAGAGTAGGGGGGGAGCTAAGCACAGATACGCAGTATTTT.

This clonotype was seen at least ten times. J is TRBJ2-7 and V is TRBV7-9; no firm D call. Trimming cost V 4 bases and J 0 bases, with 13 bases left between them. The CDR3 contains 15 residues. Germline loops: CDR1 SEHNR, CDR2 FQNEAQ (reference sequence). DNA for the CDR3: TGTGCCAGCAGCTGGGCCCTGGAGAGCTCCTACGAGCAGTACTTC. Translated, it gives CASSWALESSYEQYF.

Only a few counts were recorded for this clonotype. This chain joins TRBV7-2 and TRBJ2-1; tentatively, D is TRBD2 (5 bases). From germline, CDR1 is SGHTA and CDR2 FQGNSA. The CDR3 is 15 amino acids. V was shortened by 4 bases and J by 5 bases, with 15 bases between the two germline ends. CDR3 region: CASSYGLRANNEQFF. DNA for the CDR3: TGTGCCAGCAGCTACGGACTGCGGGCTAACAATGAGCAGTTCTTC.

Regarding this clonotype: The germline gene is not matched at one end of the junction; a read error may be the cause. This chain connects TRBV6-2 or TRBV6-3 to TRBJ2-1; TRBD2 matches 12 bases. CDR3 length: 16 residues. Germline V gene sequence: CDR1 MNHEY, CDR2 SVGEGT. CDR3: CASSYWTSGIVNEQFF. As DNA, the CDR3 is TGTGCCAGCAGCTACTGGACTAGCGGGATAGTGAATGAGCAGTTCTTC.

The chain is built from TRBV5-1 and TRBJ2-7; D is perhaps TRBD1 (6 bases). CDR1 is SGHRS, CDR2 YFSETQ, per germline. The CDR3 is 14 residues long. With 4 bases removed from V and 0 bases from J, the gap between germline ends came to 11 bases. CDR3 region: CASSGGVSSYEQYF. CDR3 in DNA: TGCGCCAGCAGCGGGGGCGTTTCCTCCTACGAGCAGTACTTC.

This clonotype was observed at least ten times. The CDR3 is CASSPTGAYQPQHF. The DNA for the CDR3 is TGTGCCAGCAGCCCCACGGGGGCTTATCAGCCCCAGCATTTT. The chain links TRBV6-2 or TRBV6-3 to TRBJ1-5; a weak D match, TRBD1 (6 bases). This CDR3 has 14 residues. V lost 6 bases and J lost 5, with 14 bases in between. CDR1 MNHEY and CDR2 SVGEGT come from the germline V gene.

This chain connects TRBV2 to TRBJ2-1; TRBD2 aligns across 11 bases. This CDR3 is built from 16 residues. The germline gives CDR1 SNHLY, CDR2 FYNNEI. Germline trimming cut 2 bases from V and 6 bases from J; bases unmatched to any gene: 6. CDR3 protein: CASSELYSGGGNEQFF. The CDR3, as DNA: TGTGCCAGCAGTGAATTGTATAGCGGGGGGGGCAATGAGCAGTTCTTC.

In its sample, this clonotype was seen many times. CDR3: CASSAQTSYEQYF. CDR3 in DNA: TGTGCCAGCAGCGCCCAAACGAGTTACGAGCAGTACTTC. The V and J genes are TRBV4-2 and TRBJ2-7; unclear D gene. Trimming removed 5 bases from V and 4 bases from J, with 12 bases in between. Germline V gene lookup returns CDR1 LGHNA and CDR2 YNFKEQ. CDR3 size: 13 residues.

This rearrangement joins TRBV4-3 to TRBJ2-1; 10 positions agree with TRBD1. The V gene end was trimmed by 4 bases and the J gene end by 8 bases; junction bases not matched to a gene: 8. The length of the CDR3 is 15 residues. Germline V gene data show CDR1 as LGHNA and CDR2 as YSLEER. CDR3 sequence (DNA): TGCGCCAGCAGCCTAAACCGGGACAGGGGCCATGAGCAGTTCTTC. This codes for CASSLNRDRGHEQFF.

This sequence joins TRBV9 and TRBJ2-7; no firm D call. CDR3 size: 14 residues. From germline, CDR1 is SGDLS and CDR2 YYNGEE. V was cut by 0 bases and J by 3 bases, with 10 bases left in between. The CDR3 coding sequence is TGTGCCAGCAGCGTAGCAGGTAGCCTCTACGAGCAGTACTTC. Translated, it gives CASSVAGSLYEQYF.